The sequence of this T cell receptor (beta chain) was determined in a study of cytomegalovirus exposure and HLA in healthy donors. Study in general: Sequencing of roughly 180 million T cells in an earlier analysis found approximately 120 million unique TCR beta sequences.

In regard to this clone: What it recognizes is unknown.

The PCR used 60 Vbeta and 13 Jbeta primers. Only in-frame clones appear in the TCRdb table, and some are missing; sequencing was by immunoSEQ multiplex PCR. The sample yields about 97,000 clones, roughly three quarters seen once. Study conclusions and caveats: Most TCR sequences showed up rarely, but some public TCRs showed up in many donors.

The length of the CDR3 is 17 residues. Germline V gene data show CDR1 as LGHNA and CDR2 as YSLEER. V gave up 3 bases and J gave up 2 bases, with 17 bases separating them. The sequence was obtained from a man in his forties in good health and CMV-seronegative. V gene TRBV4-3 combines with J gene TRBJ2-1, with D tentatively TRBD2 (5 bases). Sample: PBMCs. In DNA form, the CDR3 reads TGCGCCAGCAGCCATGCACTAGGGCCTGCTACCTACAATGAGCAGTTCTTC. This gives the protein CASSHALGPATYNEQFF.